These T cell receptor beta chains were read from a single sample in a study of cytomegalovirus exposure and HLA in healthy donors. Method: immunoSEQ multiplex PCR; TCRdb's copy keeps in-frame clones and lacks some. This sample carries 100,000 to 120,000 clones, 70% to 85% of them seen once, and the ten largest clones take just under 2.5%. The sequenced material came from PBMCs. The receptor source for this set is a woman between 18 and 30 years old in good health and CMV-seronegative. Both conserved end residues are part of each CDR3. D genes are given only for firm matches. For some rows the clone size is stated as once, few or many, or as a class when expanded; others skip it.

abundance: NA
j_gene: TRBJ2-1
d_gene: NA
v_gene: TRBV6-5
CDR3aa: CASSYERRGEQFF
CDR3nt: TGTGCCAGCAGTTACGAACGGAGGGGTGAGCAGTTCTTC

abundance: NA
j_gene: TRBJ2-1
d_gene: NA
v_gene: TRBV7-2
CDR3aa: CASSSGKIDNEQFF
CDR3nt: TGTGCCAGCAGCTCCGGGAAAATCGACAATGAGCAGTTCTTC

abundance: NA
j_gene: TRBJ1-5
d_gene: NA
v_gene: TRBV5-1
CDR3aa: CASSFTGNQPQHF
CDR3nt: TGCGCCAGCAGCTTTACAGGTAATCAGCCCCAGCATTTT

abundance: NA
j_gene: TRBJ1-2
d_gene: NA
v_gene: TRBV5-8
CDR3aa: CASSPWAANYGYTF
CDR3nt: TGTGCCAGCAGCCCTTGGGCCGCGAACTATGGCTACACCTTC

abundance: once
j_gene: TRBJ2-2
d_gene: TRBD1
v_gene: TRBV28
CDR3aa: CAGRDSTGELFF
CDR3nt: TGTGCCGGCCGGGACAGCACAGGGGAGCTGTTTTTT

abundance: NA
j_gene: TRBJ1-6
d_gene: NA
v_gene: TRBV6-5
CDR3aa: CASSYSGSNSPLHF
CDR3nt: TGTGCCAGCAGTTATTCGGGGTCTAATTCACCCCTCCACTTT

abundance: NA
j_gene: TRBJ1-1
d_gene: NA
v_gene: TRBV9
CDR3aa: CASSVKVATEAFF
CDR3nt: TGTGCCAGCAGCGTTAAAGTGGCCACTGAAGCTTTCTTT

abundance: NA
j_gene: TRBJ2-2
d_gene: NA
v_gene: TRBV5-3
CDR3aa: CASRGIAVGELFF
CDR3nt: TGTGCCAGCCGAGGCATCGCCGTCGGGGAGCTGTTTTTT

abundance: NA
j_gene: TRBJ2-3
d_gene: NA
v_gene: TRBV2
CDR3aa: CASRRRAVRTDTQYF
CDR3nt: TGTGCCAGCAGGCGCCGCGCGGTTCGCACAGATACGCAGTATTTT

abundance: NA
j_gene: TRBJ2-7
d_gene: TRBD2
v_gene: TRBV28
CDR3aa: CASRTGGEAYEQYF
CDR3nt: TGTGCCAGCAGGACGGGAGGGGAGGCCTACGAGCAGTACTTC

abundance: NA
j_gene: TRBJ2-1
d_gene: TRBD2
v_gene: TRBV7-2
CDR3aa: CASSSSLAGGPYNEQFF
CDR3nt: TGTGCCAGCAGCTCGTCACTAGCGGGGGGGCCTTACAATGAGCAGTTCTTC

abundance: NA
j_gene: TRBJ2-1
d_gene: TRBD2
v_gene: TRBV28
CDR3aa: CASSSLGQGTSGRYNEQFF
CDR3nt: TGTGCCAGCAGTTCCCTTGGTCAGGGGACTAGCGGGAGATACAATGAGCAGTTCTTC

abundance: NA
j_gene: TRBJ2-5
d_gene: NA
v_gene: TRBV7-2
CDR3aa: CASSLGQGETQYF
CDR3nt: TGTGCCAGCAGCTTAGGGCAGGGGGAGACCCAGTACTTC

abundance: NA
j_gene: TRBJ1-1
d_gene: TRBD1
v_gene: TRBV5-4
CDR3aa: CASSPDRGRPNTEAFF
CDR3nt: TGTGCCAGCAGCCCGGACAGGGGGCGCCCGAACACTGAAGCTTTCTTT

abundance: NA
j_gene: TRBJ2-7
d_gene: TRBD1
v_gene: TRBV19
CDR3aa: CASSPGTAGKQYF
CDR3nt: TGTGCCAGTAGTCCCGGGACAGCAGGAAAGCAGTACTTC

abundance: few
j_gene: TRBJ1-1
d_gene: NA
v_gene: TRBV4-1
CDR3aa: CASSQGVSNTEAFF
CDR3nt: TGCGCCAGCAGCCAAGGTGTATCCAACACTGAAGCTTTCTTT

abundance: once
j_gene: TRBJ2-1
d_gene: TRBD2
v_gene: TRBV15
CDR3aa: CATSRGTSNEQFF
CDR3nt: TGTGCCACCAGCAGAGGGACTAGTAATGAGCAGTTCTTC

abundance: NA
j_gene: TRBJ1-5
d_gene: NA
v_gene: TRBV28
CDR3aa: CASLGGAFSNQPQHF
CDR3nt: TGTGCCAGCCTCGGGGGGGCCTTTAGCAATCAGCCCCAGCATTTT

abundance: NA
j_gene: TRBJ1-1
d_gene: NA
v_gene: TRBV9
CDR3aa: CASRRLGAEAFF
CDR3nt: TGTGCCAGCAGACGACTAGGAGCTGAAGCTTTCTTT

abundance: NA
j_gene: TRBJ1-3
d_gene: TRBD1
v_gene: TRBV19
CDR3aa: CASTQDRAGNTIYF
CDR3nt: TGTGCCAGTACCCAAGACAGGGCTGGAAACACCATATATTTT

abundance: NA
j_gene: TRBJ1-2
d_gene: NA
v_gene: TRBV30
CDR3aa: CAWYFGYGYTF
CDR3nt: TGTGCCTGGTATTTCGGGTATGGCTACACCTTC

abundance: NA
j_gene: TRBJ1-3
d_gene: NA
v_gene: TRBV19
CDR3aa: CASTRGGSGNTIYF
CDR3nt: TGTGCCAGTACAAGAGGGGGCTCTGGAAACACCATATATTTT

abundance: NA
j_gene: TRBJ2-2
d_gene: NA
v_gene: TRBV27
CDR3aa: CATRARGRHGELFF
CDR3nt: TGTGCCACGAGGGCCCGGGGGAGACACGGGGAGCTGTTTTTT

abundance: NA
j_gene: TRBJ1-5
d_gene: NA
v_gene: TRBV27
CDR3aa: CASSINSNQPQHF
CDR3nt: TGTGCCAGCAGTATAAATAGCAATCAGCCCCAGCATTTT

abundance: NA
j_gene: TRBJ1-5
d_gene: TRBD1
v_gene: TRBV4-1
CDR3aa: CASSQGGRGVWPQHF
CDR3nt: TGCGCCAGCAGCCAGGGGGGCAGGGGGGTCTGGCCCCAGCATTTT

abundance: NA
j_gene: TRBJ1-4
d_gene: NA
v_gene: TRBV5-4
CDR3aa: CASSGGVTNEKLFF
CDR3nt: TGTGCCAGCAGCGGGGGGGTAACTAATGAAAAACTGTTTTTT

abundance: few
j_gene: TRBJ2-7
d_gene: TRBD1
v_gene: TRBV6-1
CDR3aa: CASSVGTGWEQYF
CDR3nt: TGTGCCAGCAGTGTTGGGACAGGGTGGGAGCAGTACTTC

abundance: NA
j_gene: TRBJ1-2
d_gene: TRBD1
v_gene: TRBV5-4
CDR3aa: CASSGGQPTNYGYTF
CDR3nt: TGTGCCAGCAGCGGGGGACAGCCCACTAACTATGGCTACACCTTC

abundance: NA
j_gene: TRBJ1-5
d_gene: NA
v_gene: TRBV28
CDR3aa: CASSFPRASGGQPQHF
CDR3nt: TGTGCCAGCAGTTTTCCCAGGGCGAGCGGGGGTCAGCCCCAGCATTTT

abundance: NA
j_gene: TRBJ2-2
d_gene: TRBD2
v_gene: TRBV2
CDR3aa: CASRRLSGSSTGELFF
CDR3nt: TGTGCCAGTAGAAGGCTAAGCGGGAGCTCCACCGGGGAGCTGTTTTTT

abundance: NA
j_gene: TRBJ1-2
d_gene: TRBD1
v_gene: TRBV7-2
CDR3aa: CASSLVPTGRGYTF
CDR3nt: TGTGCCAGCAGCTTAGTCCCGACAGGGCGGGGCTACACCTTC

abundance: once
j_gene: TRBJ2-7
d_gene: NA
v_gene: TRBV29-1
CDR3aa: CSVEEGRAYEQYF
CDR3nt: TGCAGCGTTGAAGAGGGCAGAGCCTACGAGCAGTACTTC

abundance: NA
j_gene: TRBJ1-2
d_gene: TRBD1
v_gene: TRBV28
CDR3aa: CASSLTGAYGYTF
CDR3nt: TGTGCCAGCAGTTTAACAGGGGCGTATGGCTACACCTTC

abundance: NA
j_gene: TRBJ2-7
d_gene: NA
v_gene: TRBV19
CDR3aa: CASSISNEQYF
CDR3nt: TGTGCCAGTAGTATATCAAACGAGCAGTACTTC

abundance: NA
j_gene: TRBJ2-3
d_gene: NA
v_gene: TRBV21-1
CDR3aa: CARGQGKSDTQYF
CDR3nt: TGTGCCAGAGGACAGGGGAAGTCGGATACGCAGTATTTT

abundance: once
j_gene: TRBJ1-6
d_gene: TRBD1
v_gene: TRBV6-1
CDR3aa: CASTMDRSYNSPLHF
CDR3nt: TGTGCCAGCACCATGGACAGGTCGTATAATTCACCCCTCCACTTT

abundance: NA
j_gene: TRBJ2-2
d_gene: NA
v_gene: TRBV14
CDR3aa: CASSQGSLSGPGELFF
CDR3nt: TGTGCCAGCAGCCAAGGGTCTTTGAGCGGCCCCGGGGAGCTGTTTTTT

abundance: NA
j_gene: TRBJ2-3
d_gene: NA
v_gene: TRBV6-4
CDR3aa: CASSDLETDTQYF
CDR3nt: TGTGCCAGCAGTGATCTTGAGACAGATACGCAGTATTTT

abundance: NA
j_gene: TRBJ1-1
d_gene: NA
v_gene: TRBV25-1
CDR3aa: CASSEDSAGAAEAFF
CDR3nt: TGTGCCAGCAGTGAAGATTCGGCGGGGGCGGCTGAAGCTTTCTTT

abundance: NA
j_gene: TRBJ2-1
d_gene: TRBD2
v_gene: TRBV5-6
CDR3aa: CASSPGLAGWNEQFF
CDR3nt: TGTGCCAGCAGCCCAGGACTAGCGGGATGGAATGAGCAGTTCTTC

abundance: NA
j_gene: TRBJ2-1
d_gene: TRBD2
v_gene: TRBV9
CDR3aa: CASSPTASGEQFF
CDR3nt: TGTGCCAGCAGCCCAACGGCTAGCGGAGAGCAGTTCTTC

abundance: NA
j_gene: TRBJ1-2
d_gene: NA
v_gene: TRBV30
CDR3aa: CAWSTDRNYGYTF
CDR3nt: TGTGCCTGGAGCACTGACAGGAACTATGGCTACACCTTC

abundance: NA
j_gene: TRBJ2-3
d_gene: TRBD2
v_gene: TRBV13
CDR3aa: CASSFSREGMTDTQYF
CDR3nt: TGTGCCAGCAGCTTCTCTAGGGAGGGAATGACAGATACGCAGTATTTT

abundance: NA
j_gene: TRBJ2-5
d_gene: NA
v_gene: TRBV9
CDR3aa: CASSVDTEETQYF
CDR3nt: TGTGCCAGCAGCGTAGATACAGAAGAGACCCAGTACTTC